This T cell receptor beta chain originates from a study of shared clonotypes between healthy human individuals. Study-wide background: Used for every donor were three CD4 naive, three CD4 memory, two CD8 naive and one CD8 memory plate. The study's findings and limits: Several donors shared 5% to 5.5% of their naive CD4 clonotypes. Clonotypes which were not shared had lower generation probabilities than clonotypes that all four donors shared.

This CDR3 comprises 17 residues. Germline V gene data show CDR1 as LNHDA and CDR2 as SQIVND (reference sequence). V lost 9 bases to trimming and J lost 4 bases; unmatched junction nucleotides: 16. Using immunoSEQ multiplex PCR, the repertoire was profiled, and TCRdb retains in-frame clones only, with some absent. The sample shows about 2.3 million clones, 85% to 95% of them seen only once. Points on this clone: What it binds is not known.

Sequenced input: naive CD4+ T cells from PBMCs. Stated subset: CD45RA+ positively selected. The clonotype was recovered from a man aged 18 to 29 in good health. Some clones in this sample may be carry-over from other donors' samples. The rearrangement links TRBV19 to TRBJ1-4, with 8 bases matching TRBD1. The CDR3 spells CASSPQGAHTLNEKLFF. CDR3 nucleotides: TGTGCCAGCAGTCCGCAGGGGGCCCATACCCTTAATGAAAAACTGTTTTTT.